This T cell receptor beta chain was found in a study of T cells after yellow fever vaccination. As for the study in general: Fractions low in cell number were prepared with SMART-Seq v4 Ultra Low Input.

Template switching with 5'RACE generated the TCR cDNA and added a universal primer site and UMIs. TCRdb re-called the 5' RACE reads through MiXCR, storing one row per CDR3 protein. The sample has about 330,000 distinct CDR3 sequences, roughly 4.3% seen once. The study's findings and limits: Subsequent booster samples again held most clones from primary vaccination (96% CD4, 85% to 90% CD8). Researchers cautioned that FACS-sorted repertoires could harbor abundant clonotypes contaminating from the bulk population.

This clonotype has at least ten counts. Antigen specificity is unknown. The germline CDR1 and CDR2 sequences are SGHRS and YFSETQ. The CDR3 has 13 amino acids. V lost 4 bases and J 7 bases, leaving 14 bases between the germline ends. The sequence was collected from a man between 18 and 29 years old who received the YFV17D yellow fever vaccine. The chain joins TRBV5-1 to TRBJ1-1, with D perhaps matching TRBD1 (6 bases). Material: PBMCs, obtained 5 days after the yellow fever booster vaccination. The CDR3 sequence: CASSQQGINEAFF. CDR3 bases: TGCGCCAGCAGCCAGCAGGGGATTAATGAAGCTTTCTTT.